This TCR beta chain appears in the sequencing data of a study of T cell responses to AZD1222 COVID-19 vaccine. The study's findings and limits: At baseline, seropositivity was found in only a handful of AZD1222 recipients.

Notes on this clone: Its specificity is not known.

CDR1 MDHEN and CDR2 SYDVKM come from the germline V gene. There are 14 residues in the CDR3. The germline V and J ends were trimmed by 6 bases and 3 bases, with 14 bases remaining between them. The protocol was immunoSEQ multiplex PCR, while the TCRdb copy is restricted to in-frame clones and leaves out a portion. The data contain about 150,000 clones, over 75% of them seen just once; the ten biggest clones take up over 1.1%. The sequences come from peripheral blood, collected on day 0 of AZD1222 vaccination. The chain is built from TRBV28 and TRBJ1-2, with D tentatively TRBD1 (5 bases). The clonotype originates from an adult in good health. The CDR3 region is CASSPGRRDYGYTF. CDR3 coding DNA: TGTGCCAGCAGCCCGGGGCGGCGAGACTATGGCTACACCTTC.